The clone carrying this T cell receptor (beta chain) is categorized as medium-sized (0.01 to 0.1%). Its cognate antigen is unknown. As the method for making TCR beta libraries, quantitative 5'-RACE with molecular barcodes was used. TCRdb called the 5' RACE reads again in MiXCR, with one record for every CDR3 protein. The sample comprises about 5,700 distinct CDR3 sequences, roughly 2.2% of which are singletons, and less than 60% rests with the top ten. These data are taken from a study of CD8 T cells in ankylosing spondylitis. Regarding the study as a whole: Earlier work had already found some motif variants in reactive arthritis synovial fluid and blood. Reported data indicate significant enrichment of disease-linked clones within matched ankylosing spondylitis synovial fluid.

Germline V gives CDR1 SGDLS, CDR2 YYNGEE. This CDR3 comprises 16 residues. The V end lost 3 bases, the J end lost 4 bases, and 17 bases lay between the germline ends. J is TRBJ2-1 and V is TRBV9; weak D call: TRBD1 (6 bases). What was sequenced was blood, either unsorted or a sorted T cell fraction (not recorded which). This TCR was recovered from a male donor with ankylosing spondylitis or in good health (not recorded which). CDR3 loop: CASSDPRGGDYNEQFF. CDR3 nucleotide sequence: TGTGCCAGCAGCGACCCCCGAGGGGGAGATTACAATGAGCAGTTCTTC. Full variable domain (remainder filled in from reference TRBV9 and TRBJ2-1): DSGVTQTPKHLITATGQRVTLRCSPRSGDLSVYWYQQSLDQGLQFLIQYYNGEERAKGNILERFSAQQFPDLHSELNLSSLELGDSALYFCASSDPRGGDYNEQFFGPGTRLTVL.